Reported below is one TCR beta chain. Germline V gene sequence: CDR1 SEHNR, CDR2 FQNEAQ (reference sequence). The length of the CDR3 is 15 residues. V dropped 2 bases and J dropped 5; count of bases not matched to a gene: 5. The record originates from a study of neoadjuvant anti-PD-1 for oral cavity cancer. Clones were sequenced by immunoSEQ multiplex PCR, and TCRdb holds only the in-frame ones, with some missing. The data show about 14,000 clones, 55% to 80% seen once. Sequenced here: PBMCs, sampled before nivolumab (anti-PD-1) treatment. This sequence originates from a person aged 35-79 years with oral cavity squamous cell carcinoma. The chain combines TRBV7-9 with TRBJ2-7; TRBD2 agrees at 11 bases. CDR3 in amino acids: CASSLIAGGPDEQYF. CDR3 DNA sequence: TGTGCCAGCAGCTTAATAGCGGGAGGGCCCGACGAGCAGTACTTC.